One sample yielded the 5 T cell receptor beta chains listed below, sequenced in a study of breast tumors, draining lymph nodes, adjacent tissues (dated by TCRdb to about 2016). The method behind the library was multiplex PCR. TCRdb lists the instrument as Illumina HiSeq 2000. In-frame beta chains were kept once TCRdb had trimmed the public reads at Q25 with fastp and called clones with MiXCR. A single entry per CDR3 protein holds the most common genes and DNA from its merged rows. The sample data list about 100,000 distinct CDR3 sequences, and roughly 20% of these were observed just once. The ten largest clonotypes hold less than 1.5% of the sample. Lymph node samples were obtained from the axillary draining lymph nodes of breast cancer patients. The specimen was axillary lymph node tissue. These receptors were taken from a female donor with breast cancer. Some clones in this sample may be carry-over from other donors' samples.

Only one count was recorded for this clonotype. V is TRBV24-1 and J is TRBJ2-4; D unclear. V dropped 6 bases and J dropped 6 bases, with 11 bases sitting between them. Germline CDR1 and CDR2: KGHDR and SFDVKD. The CDR3 is made up of 13 amino acids. This CDR3 is CATSTPAANIQYF. For the CDR3, the DNA is TGTGCCACCAGTACGCCAGCAGCAAACATTCAGTACTTC.

At least ten counts were recorded for this clonotype. The chain recombines TRBV20-1 with TRBJ2-5; D is unresolved. The CDR3 runs to 14 residues. V was pared by 0 bases and J by 1 base, with 9 bases between. Germline CDR1 reads DFQATT; CDR2 reads SNEGSKA (reference sequence). DNA for the CDR3: TGCAGTGCTAGAGATCCAGGTATCCAAGAGACCCAGTACTTC. It is translated as CSARDPGIQETQYF.

This clonotype was picked up many times. The chain recombines TRBV19 with TRBJ1-6, with D perhaps matching TRBD1 (6 bases). Germline lookup yields CDR1 LNHDA and CDR2 SQIVND (reference sequence). V lost 4 bases and J 3 bases, leaving 13 bases between the germline ends. The CDR3 covers 16 residues. The CDR3 spells CASSTGRQDYNSPLHF. The CDR3 DNA sequence: TGTGCCAGTAGTACCGGTCGACAGGACTATAATTCACCCCTCCACTTT.

The sample holds one count of this clonotype. Just one base apart from a much larger clone, this may be a read error. The chain couples TRBV5-6 to TRBJ1-3; D gene uncertain. Germline CDR1 and CDR2: SGHDT and YYEEEE. CDR3 length: 16 residues. CDR3 in amino acids: CASSLGGSFRGNTTYF. Here the CDR3 DNA reads TGTGCCAGCAGCTTGGGGGGTTCATTTCGCGGAAACACCACATATTTT.

This clonotype was observed at least ten times. DNA for the CDR3: TGTGCCAGCAGCCTCCGGGACAGGGGGACCAATGAGCAGTTCTTC. Encoded protein: CASSLRDRGTNEQFF. This rearrangement joins TRBV6-5 to TRBJ2-1, with 11 positions matching TRBD1. The trim removed 6 bases at V and 6 bases at J, leaving 7 bases unmatched. The CDR3 covers 15 residues. Germline V gives CDR1 MNHEY, CDR2 SVGAGI.